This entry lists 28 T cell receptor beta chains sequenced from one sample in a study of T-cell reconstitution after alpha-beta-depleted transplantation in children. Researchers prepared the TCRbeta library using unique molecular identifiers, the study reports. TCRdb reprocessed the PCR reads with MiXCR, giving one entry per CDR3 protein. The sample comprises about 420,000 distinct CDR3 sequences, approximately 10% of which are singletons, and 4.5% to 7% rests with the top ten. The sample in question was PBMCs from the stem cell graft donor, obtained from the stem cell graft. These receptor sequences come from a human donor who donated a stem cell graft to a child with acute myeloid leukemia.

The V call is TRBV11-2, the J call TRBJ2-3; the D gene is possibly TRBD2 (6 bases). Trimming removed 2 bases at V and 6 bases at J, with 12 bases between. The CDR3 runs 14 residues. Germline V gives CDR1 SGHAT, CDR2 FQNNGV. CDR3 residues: CASSLQEGSDTQYF. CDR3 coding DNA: TGTGCCAGCAGCTTACAGGAGGGGTCGGATACGCAGTATTTT. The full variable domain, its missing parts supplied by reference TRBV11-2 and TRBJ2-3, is EAGVAQSPRYKIIEKRQSVAFWCNPISGHATLYWYQQILGQGPKLLIQFQNNGVVDDSQLPKDRFSAERLKGVDSTLKIQPAKLEDSAVYLCASSLQEGSDTQYFGPGTRLTVL.

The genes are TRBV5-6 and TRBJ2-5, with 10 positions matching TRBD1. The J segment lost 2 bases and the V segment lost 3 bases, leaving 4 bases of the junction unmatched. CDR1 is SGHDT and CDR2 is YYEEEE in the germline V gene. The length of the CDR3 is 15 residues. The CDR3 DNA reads TGTGCCAGCAGCTACCAGGGACAGGGGCAAGAGACCCAGTACTTC. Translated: CASSYQGQGQETQYF.

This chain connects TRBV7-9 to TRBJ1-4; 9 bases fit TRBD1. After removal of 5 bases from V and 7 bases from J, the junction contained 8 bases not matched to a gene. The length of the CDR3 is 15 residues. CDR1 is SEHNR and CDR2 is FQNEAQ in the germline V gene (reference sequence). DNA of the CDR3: TGTGCCAGCAGCGGGAACAGGGGGCCCGGTGAAAAACTGTTTTTT. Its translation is CASSGNRGPGEKLFF.

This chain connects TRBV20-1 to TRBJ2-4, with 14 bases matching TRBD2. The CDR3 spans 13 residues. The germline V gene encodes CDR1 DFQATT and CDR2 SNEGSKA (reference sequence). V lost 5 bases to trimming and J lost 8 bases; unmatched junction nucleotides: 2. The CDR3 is CSARLAGGDIQYF. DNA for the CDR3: TGCAGTGCTCGACTAGCGGGGGGGGACATTCAGTACTTC.

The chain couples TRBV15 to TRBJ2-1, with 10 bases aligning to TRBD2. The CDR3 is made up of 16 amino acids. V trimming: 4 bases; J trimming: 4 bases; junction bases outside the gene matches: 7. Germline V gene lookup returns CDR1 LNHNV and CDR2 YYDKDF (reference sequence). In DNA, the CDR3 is TGTGCCACCAGCACAACTAGCGGGGAGAATTACAATGAGCAGTTCTTC. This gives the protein CATSTTSGENYNEQFF.

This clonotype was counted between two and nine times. The CDR3 sequence: CASSVEGWLQGETQYF. CDR3 coding DNA: TGTGCCAGCAGCGTAGAGGGGTGGCTCCAGGGGGAGACCCAGTACTTC. The V call is TRBV9, the J call TRBJ2-5, with a tentative D call TRBD1 (6 bases). V dropped 0 bases and J dropped 5 bases, with 17 bases sitting between them. CDR1 SGDLS and CDR2 YYNGEE come from the germline V gene. This CDR3 has 16 amino acids.

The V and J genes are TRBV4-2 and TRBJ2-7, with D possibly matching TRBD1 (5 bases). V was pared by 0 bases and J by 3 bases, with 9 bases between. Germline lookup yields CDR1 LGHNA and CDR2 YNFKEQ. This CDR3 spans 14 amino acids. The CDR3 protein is CASSQEGVHYEQYV. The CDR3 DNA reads TGTGCCAGCAGCCAAGAAGGGGTCCACTACGAGCAGTACGTC.

The CDR3 DNA follows: TGTGCCAGCAGTTACGCGACAGCTCTCTACGAGCAGTACTTC. Its protein product is CASSYATALYEQYF. The rearrangement uses TRBV6-5 and TRBJ2-7; a possible D gene is TRBD1 (5 bases). CDR1 and CDR2 (germline): MNHEY, SVGAGI. CDR3 size: 14 residues. V was clipped by 2 bases and J by 3 bases, with 11 bases between them.

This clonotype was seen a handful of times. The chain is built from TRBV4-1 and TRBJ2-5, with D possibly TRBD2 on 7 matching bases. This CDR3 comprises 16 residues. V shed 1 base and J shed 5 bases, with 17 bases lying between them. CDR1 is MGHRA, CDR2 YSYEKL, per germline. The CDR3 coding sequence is TGCGCCAGCAGCCAAGCTTATGGAGGGGGGGGTGAGACCCAGTACTTC. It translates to CASSQAYGGGGETQYF.

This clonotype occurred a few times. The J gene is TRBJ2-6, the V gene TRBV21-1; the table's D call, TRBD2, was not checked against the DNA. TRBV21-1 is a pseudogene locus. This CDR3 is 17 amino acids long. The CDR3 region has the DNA TGTGCCACGGTCGAGGGACCGAGCTTTCCTGGGGCCAACGTCCTGACTTTC. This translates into CATVEGPSFPGANVLTF.

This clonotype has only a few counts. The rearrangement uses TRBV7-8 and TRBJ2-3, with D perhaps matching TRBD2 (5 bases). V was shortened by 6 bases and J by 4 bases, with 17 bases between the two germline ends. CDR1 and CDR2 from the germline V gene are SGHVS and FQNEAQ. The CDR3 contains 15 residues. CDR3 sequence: CASSPRGGRADTQYF. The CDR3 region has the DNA TGTGCCAGCAGTCCCCGGGGTGGGCGGGCAGATACGCAGTATTTT.

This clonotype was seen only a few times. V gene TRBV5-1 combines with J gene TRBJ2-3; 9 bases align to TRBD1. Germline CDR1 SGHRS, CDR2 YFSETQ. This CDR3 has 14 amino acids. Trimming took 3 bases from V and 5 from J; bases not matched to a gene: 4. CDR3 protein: CASSSLDRGDTQYF. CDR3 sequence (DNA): TGCGCCAGCAGCTCCCTGGACAGGGGAGATACGCAGTATTTT.

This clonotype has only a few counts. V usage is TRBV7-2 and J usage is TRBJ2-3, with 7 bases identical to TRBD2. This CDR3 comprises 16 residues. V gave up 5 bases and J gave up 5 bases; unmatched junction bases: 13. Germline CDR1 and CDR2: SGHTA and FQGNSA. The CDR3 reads CASSPVAGAAGDTQYF. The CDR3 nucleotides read TGTGCCAGCAGCCCGGTCGCGGGAGCTGCGGGAGATACGCAGTATTTT.

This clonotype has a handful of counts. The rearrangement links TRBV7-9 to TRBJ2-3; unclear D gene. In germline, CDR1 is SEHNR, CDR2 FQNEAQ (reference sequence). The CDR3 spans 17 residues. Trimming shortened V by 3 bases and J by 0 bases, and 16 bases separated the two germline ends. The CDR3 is CASSFTIWRGSTDTQYF. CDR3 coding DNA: TGTGCCAGCAGCTTCACGATCTGGCGCGGCAGCACAGATACGCAGTATTTT.

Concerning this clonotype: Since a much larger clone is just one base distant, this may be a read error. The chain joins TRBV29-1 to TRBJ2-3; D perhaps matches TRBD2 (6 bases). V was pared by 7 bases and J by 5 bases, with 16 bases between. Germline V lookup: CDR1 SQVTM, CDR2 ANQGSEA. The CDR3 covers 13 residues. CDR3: CSAEGGIGDTQYF. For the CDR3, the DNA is TGCAGCGCTGAGGGCGGGATCGGAGATACGCAGTATTTT.

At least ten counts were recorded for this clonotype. The CDR3: CASTLLLPGELFF. The DNA for the CDR3 is TGTGCCAGCACCCTACTTCTCCCCGGGGAGCTGTTTTTT. The V gene is TRBV12-3 or TRBV12-4, the J gene TRBJ2-2; unclear D gene. Trimming removed 7 bases from V and 6 bases from J, with 12 bases in between. The CDR3 spans 13 residues.

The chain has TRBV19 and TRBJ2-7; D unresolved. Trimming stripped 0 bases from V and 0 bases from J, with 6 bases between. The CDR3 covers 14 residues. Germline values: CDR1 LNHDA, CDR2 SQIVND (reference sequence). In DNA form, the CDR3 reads TGTGCCAGTAGTATAGAAAGAGACTCCTACGAGCAGTACTTC. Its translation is CASSIERDSYEQYF.

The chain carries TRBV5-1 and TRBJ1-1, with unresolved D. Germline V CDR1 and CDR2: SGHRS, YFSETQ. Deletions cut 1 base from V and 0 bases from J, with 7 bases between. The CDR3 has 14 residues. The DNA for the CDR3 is TGCGCCAGCAGCTTGACACGGGTGAACACTGAAGCTTTCTTT. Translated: CASSLTRVNTEAFF.

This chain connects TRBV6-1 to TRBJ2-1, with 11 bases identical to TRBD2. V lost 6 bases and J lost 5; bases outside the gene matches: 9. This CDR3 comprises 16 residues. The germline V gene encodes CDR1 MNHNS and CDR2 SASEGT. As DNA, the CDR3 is TGTGCCAGCAGCCCAACTAGCGGGGGACTTAACAATGAGCAGTTCTTC. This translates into CASSPTSGGLNNEQFF.

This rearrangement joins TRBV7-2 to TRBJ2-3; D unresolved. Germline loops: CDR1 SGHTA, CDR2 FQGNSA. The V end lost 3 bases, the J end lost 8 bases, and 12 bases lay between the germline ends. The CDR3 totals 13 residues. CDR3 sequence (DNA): TGTGCCAGCAGCTTCAAACACCGTGGTACGCAGTATTTT. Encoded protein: CASSFKHRGTQYF.

CDR3 region: CATSTPGATNEKLFF. CDR3 nucleotide sequence: TGTGCCACCAGCACCCCAGGGGCAACTAATGAAAAACTGTTTTTT. The chain employs TRBV15 and TRBJ1-4; perhaps TRBD1 as D (6 bases). The germline V gene has CDR1 LNHNV and CDR2 YYDKDF (reference sequence). The V end lost 4 bases, the J end lost 0 bases, and 9 bases lay between the germline ends. CDR3 size: 15 residues.

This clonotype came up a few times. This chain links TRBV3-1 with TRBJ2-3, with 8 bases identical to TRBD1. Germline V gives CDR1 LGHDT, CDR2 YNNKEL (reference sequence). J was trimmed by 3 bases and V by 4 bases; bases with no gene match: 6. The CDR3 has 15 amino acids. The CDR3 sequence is CASSPTGDRTDTQYF. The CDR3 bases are TGTGCCAGCAGCCCGACAGGGGACAGGACAGATACGCAGTATTTT.

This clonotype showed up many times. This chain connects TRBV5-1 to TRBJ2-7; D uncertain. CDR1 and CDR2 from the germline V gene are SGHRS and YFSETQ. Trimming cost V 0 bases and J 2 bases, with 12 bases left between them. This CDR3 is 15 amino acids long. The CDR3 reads CASSLGFDSTYEQYV. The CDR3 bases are TGCGCCAGCAGCTTGGGATTTGACTCGACCTACGAGCAGTACGTC.

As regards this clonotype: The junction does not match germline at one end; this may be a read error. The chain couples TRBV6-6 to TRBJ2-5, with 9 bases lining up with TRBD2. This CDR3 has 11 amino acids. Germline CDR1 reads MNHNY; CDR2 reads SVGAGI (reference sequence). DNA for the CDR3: TGTGCCAGCAGTTACGGCGGGGGGGTGGACTTC. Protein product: CASSYGGGVDF.

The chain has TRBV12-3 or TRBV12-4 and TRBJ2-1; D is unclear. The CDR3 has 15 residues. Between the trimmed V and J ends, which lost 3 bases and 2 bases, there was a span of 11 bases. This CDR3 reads CASSFLRAPYNEQFF. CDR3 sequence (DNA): TGTGCCAGCAGTTTTTTAAGGGCCCCCTACAATGAGCAGTTCTTC.

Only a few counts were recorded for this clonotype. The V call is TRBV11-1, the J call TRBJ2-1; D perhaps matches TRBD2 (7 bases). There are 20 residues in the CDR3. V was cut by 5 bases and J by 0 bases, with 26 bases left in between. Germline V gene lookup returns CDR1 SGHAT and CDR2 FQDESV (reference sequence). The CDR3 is CASSPRWGSGRGSSYNEQFF. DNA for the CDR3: TGTGCCAGCAGCCCCCGTTGGGGATCGGGGAGGGGGAGCTCCTACAATGAGCAGTTCTTC.

CDR3 residues: CASSLGTGSMVGYTF. The CDR3 DNA sequence: TGTGCCAGCAGCTTAGGGACGGGATCTATGGTTGGCTACACCTTC. The rearrangement links TRBV7-9 to TRBJ1-2, with no clear D. Trimming took off 1 base at V and 7 bases at J, with 16 bases between the two ends. Looked up from germline, CDR1 is SEHNR and CDR2 is FQNEAQ (reference sequence). This CDR3 contains 15 residues.

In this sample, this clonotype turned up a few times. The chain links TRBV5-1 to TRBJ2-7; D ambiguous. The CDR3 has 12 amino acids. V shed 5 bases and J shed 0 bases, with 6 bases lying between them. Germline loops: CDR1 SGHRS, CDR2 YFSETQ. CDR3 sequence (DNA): TGCGCCAGCAGAGGCACCTCCTACGAGCAGTACTTC. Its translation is CASRGTSYEQYF.